These 32 T cell receptor beta chains originate from one sample sequenced in a study of T cell responses to AZD1222 COVID-19 vaccine. Libraries were prepared by immunoSEQ multiplex PCR; TCRdb keeps only in-frame clonotypes and omits some of them. The table lists 120,000 or so clones, roughly 90% of them singletons. Sample: peripheral blood, taken on day 0 of MenACWY control vaccination. These receptors came from an adult in good health.

The gene calls are TRBV25-1 and TRBJ2-7; D is unresolved. The CDR3 consists of 12 residues. CDR1 is MGHDK and CDR2 is SYGVNS in the germline V gene. V gave up 1 base and J gave up 3 bases, with 4 bases separating them. The chain's CDR3 is CASSESSYEQYF. The CDR3 DNA follows: TGTGCCAGCAGTGAATCCAGCTACGAGCAGTACTTC.

The chain carries TRBV6-1 and TRBJ2-4; 8 bases are a match to TRBD2. The length of the CDR3 is 13 residues. J lost 7 bases, V lost 8 bases, and 7 bases had no gene match. Germline V gene lookup returns CDR1 MNHNS and CDR2 SASEGT. In nucleotides, the CDR3 is TGTGCCAGCTCTGAAGCGGGAGAGAACATTCAGTACTTC. Its protein product is CASSEAGENIQYF.

The chain couples TRBV27 to TRBJ2-5; TRBD1 is a possible D gene (6 bases). V shed 5 bases and J shed 6 bases, with 10 bases lying between them. The CDR3 consists of 12 residues. Germline V lookup: CDR1 MNHEY, CDR2 SMNVEV (reference sequence). The CDR3 bases are TGTGCCAGCAGTACCAGGGGACAGACCCAGTACTTC. The encoded protein is CASSTRGQTQYF.

This chain uses TRBV3-1 (or the pseudogene TRBV3-2) with TRBJ2-5, with no clear D. V dropped 6 bases and J dropped 0 bases, with 17 bases sitting between them. The CDR3 is made up of 16 amino acids. The germline V gene has CDR1 LGHDT and CDR2 YNNKEL (reference sequence). In nucleotides, the CDR3 is TGTGCCAGCAGTAACTGGCCGTCCACTAACCAAGAGACCCAGTACTTC. The encoded protein is CASSNWPSTNQETQYF.

The chain uses TRBV7-2 and TRBJ2-7; tentatively, D is TRBD2 (5 bases). Trimming shortened V by 2 bases and J by 7 bases, and 18 bases separated the two germline ends. Germline CDR1 reads SGHTA; CDR2 reads FQGNSA. CDR3 length equals 15 residues. The CDR3 bases are TGTGCCAGCAGCTTAATCCCACTTAGCGTGGGGGAGCAGTACTTC. It encodes CASSLIPLSVGEQYF.

This chain links TRBV9 with TRBJ1-5, with a tentative D call TRBD1 (5 bases). V lost 0 bases, J lost 5 bases, and 9 bases lay in between. The CDR3 is 14 amino acids. CDR1 is SGDLS, CDR2 YYNGEE, per germline. CDR3 DNA sequence: TGTGCCAGCAGCGTAGGCCAGGGTGATCAGCCCCAGCATTTT. Protein: CASSVGQGDQPQHF.

The sample holds a few counts of this clone. The chain employs TRBV7-9 and TRBJ1-5, with 7 positions matching TRBD1. The CDR3 consists of 15 residues. Germline CDR1 is SEHNR and CDR2 is FQNEAQ (reference sequence). V was clipped by 6 bases and J by 3 bases; unmatched bases: 8. The CDR3 bases are TGTGCCAGCAGTCAAGCAGGGGGGAACAATCAGCCCCAGCATTTT. Protein product: CASSQAGGNNQPQHF.

V usage is TRBV12-2 and J usage is TRBJ1-2; TRBD1, the table's D call, lacks a check against the DNA. TRBV12-2 is a listed pseudogene. CDR3 length: 16 residues. The chain's CDR3 is CASRLAGTGVSYGYTF. As DNA, the CDR3 is TGTGCAAGTCGCTTAGCGGGGACAGGGGTTAGCTATGGCTACACCTTC.

This clone was observed a handful of times. The V call is TRBV5-1, the J call TRBJ1-1, with 7 bases lining up with TRBD1. The CDR3 runs 15 residues. The V segment lost 0 bases and the J segment 1 base; nucleotides outside the gene matches: 3. CDR1 is SGHRS, CDR2 YFSETQ, per germline. The CDR3: CASSLVAGGNTEAFF. Written as DNA, the CDR3 is TGCGCCAGCAGCTTGGTTGCAGGGGGGAACACTGAAGCTTTCTTT.

The chain recombines TRBV11-2 with TRBJ2-2; D is uncertain. With 5 bases removed from V and 5 bases from J, the gap between germline ends came to 12 bases. CDR1 is SGHAT and CDR2 is FQNNGV in the germline V gene. The length of the CDR3 is 14 residues. DNA of the CDR3: TGTGCCAGCAGCCCCACATATGGAACCGGGGAGCTGTTTTTT. Its protein product is CASSPTYGTGELFF.

This sequence joins TRBV7-9 and TRBJ2-1; 11 positions match TRBD1. Trimming removed 6 bases from V and 10 bases from J; junction bases left unmatched: 11. CDR1 and CDR2 from the germline V gene are SEHNR and FQNEAQ (reference sequence). The CDR3 length is 15 residues. CDR3 sequence reads: CASSYRDRGSGEQFF. CDR3 in DNA: TGTGCCAGCAGTTACCGGGACAGGGGGTCAGGGGAGCAGTTCTTC.

J is TRBJ1-5 and V is TRBV15; unclear D gene. The CDR3 has 17 residues. Deletions cut 0 bases from V and 0 bases from J, with 12 bases between. Germline V gene data show CDR1 as LNHNV and CDR2 as YYDKDF (reference sequence). CDR3 sequence (DNA): TGTGCCACCAGCAGAGACGCAGGCTTCTATAGCAATCAGCCCCAGCATTTT. This translates into CATSRDAGFYSNQPQHF.

This sequence joins TRBV5-1 and TRBJ2-3; a weak D match, TRBD1 (6 bases). CDR3 length: 15 residues. Trimming cost V 1 base and J 4 bases, with 13 bases left between them. Germline V CDR1 and CDR2: SGHRS, YFSETQ. The DNA of the CDR3 is TGCGCCAGCAGCTTGAGCGGCAGGGGCCCAGATACGCAGTATTTT. This gives the protein CASSLSGRGPDTQYF.

The chain links TRBV11-2 to TRBJ1-2; D remains ambiguous. CDR3 length: 15 amino acids. Trimming pared 2 bases from V and 3 bases from J, leaving 13 bases between. Germline CDR1 and CDR2: SGHAT and FQNNGV. Here the CDR3 DNA reads TGTGCCAGCAGCTTAAGGCCCTTCACAGACTATGGCTACACCTTC. It encodes CASSLRPFTDYGYTF.

The V call is TRBV24-1, the J call TRBJ2-1; 12 nucleotides agree with TRBD2. From germline, CDR1 is KGHDR and CDR2 SFDVKD. The junction had 4 bases not matched to a gene; V was cut back by 3 bases and J by 8 bases. This CDR3 spans 15 amino acids. The DNA of the CDR3 is TGTGCCACCAGTGATCTTGGGACTAGCGGGTATGAGCAGTTCTTC. Protein product: CATSDLGTSGYEQFF.

The CDR3 sequence is CASSKERSTDTQYF. CDR3 nucleotides: TGTGCCAGCAGTAAAGAGCGGAGCACAGATACGCAGTATTTT. The J gene is TRBJ2-3, the V gene TRBV2, with D possibly matching TRBD2 (5 bases). The V end lost 5 bases, the J end lost 0 bases, and 9 bases lay between the germline ends. Germline lookup yields CDR1 SNHLY and CDR2 FYNNEI. The CDR3 is 14 amino acids.

The chain joins TRBV7-9 to TRBJ2-3; D remains ambiguous. The germline CDR1 and CDR2 sequences are SEHNR and FQNEAQ (reference sequence). The CDR3 is 14 residues long. V was trimmed by 2 bases and J by 0 bases, leaving 6 bases between them. CDR3 coding DNA: TGTGCCAGCAGCTTACAAGCTAGCACAGATACGCAGTATTTT. This sequence encodes CASSLQASTDTQYF.

This clone appeared once. The chain uses TRBV5-4 and TRBJ2-2; the D gene is possibly TRBD2 (6 bases). Germline CDR1 and CDR2: SGHNT and YYREEE (reference sequence). The CDR3 runs to 16 residues. Between the trimmed V and J ends, which lost 0 bases and 4 bases, there was a span of 13 bases. CDR3 residues: CASSLGGDPGTGELFF. The CDR3 coding sequence is TGTGCCAGCAGCTTGGGGGGGGATCCGGGCACCGGGGAGCTGTTTTTT.

The chain links TRBV9 to TRBJ2-2, with D perhaps TRBD1 (6 bases). The germline V gene encodes CDR1 SGDLS and CDR2 YYNGEE. This CDR3 has 15 amino acids. Trimming removed 0 bases at V and 4 bases at J, with 10 bases between. For the CDR3, the DNA is TGTGCCAGCAGCGTAGCTTCCAGGGGCACCGGGGAGCTGTTTTTT. This translates into CASSVASRGTGELFF.

This chain uses TRBV19 with TRBJ1-1, with D possibly matching TRBD1 (6 bases). Trimming took off 5 bases at V and 1 base at J, with 11 bases between the two ends. Germline assignment: CDR1 LNHDA and CDR2 SQIVND (reference sequence). The CDR3 is 14 residues long. The CDR3 region is CASSLGRGNTEAFF. CDR3 in DNA: TGTGCCAGTAGTCTCGGCAGGGGGAACACTGAAGCTTTCTTT.

The chain links TRBV10-3 to TRBJ2-5; D remains ambiguous. Trimming removed 6 bases from V and 5 bases from J, with 13 bases in between. The CDR3 consists of 13 residues. Per germline, CDR1 ENHRY and CDR2 SYGVKD. The CDR3 DNA is TGTGCCATCAGAGTAGGGCGAGGCGAGACCCAGTACTTC. This sequence encodes CAIRVGRGETQYF.

This sequence joins TRBV9 and TRBJ1-1; the D is unclear. From germline, CDR1 is SGDLS and CDR2 YYNGEE. The V gene lost 4 bases and the J gene lost 11 bases, with 18 bases spanning the gap. The CDR3 sequence is 13 residues long. CDR3 amino acids: CASSPLPGPQAFF. The CDR3 nucleotides are TGTGCCAGCAGCCCGCTTCCCGGCCCGCAGGCTTTCTTT.

The chain combines TRBV19 with TRBJ2-1; TRBD2 matches at 12 bases. V shed 5 bases, J shed 5 bases, and the junction held 10 bases outside the gene matches. There are 17 residues in the CDR3. From germline, CDR1 is LNHDA and CDR2 SQIVND (reference sequence). The chain's CDR3 is CASSAHTSGRSHNEQFF. CDR3 nucleotides: TGTGCCAGTAGTGCTCATACTAGCGGGAGGTCCCACAATGAGCAGTTCTTC.

The chain links TRBV27 to TRBJ2-1; 8 nucleotides align to TRBD1. The CDR3 runs to 13 residues. The germline V gene has CDR1 MNHEY and CDR2 SMNVEV (reference sequence). With 6 bases clipped from V and 6 bases from J, the junction kept 4 bases outside the gene matches. CDR3 nucleotide sequence: TGTGCCAGCAGGGGGACAGGATTCAATGAGCAGTTCTTC. Protein: CASRGTGFNEQFF.

This clone was observed a few times. V is TRBV4-3 and J is TRBJ1-2; 9 bases match TRBD1. V gave up 4 bases and J gave up 2 bases; unmatched junction bases: 8. Germline V lookup: CDR1 LGHNA, CDR2 YSLEER. The CDR3 has 16 amino acids. In DNA form, the CDR3 reads TGCGCCAGCAGCCTCCAATTAGGACAGGGGAACTATGGCTACACCTTC. Translated, it gives CASSLQLGQGNYGYTF.

The chain combines TRBV11-3 with TRBJ1-3; D remains ambiguous. The CDR3 sequence is 18 residues long. Germline V gives CDR1 SGHNT, CDR2 YENEEA. With 4 bases removed from V and 0 bases from J, the gap between germline ends came to 19 bases. Here the CDR3 reads CASSSYSVGSPSGNTIYF. Written as DNA, the CDR3 is TGTGCCAGCAGCTCATACTCAGTGGGCAGCCCCTCTGGAAACACCATATATTTT.

V gene TRBV6-1 combines with J gene TRBJ2-7, with no clear D. Germline V gives CDR1 MNHNS, CDR2 SASEGT. The CDR3 contains 10 residues. V was trimmed by 2 bases and J by 7 bases, leaving 3 bases between them. The CDR3 region has the DNA TGTGCCAGCAGTGAATTGGAGCAGTACTTC. The encoded protein is CASSELEQYF.

J is TRBJ2-1 and V is TRBV3-1 (or the pseudogene TRBV3-2); tentatively, D is TRBD1 or TRBD2 (5 bases each). CDR3 length equals 15 residues. V was pared by 4 bases and J by 4 bases, with 14 bases between. CDR1 and CDR2 (germline): LGHDT, YNNKEL (reference sequence). The CDR3 loop is CASSPPGRIYNEQFF. The CDR3 DNA sequence: TGTGCCAGCAGCCCCCCGGGACGGATTTACAATGAGCAGTTCTTC.

V usage is TRBV28 and J usage is TRBJ2-7; no definite D call. Germline V gives CDR1 MDHEN, CDR2 SYDVKM. The CDR3 is made up of 11 amino acids. Trimming removed 3 bases at V and 4 bases at J, with 4 bases between. CDR3: CASSLGYEQYF. The CDR3 coding sequence is TGTGCCAGCAGTTTGGGTTACGAGCAGTACTTC.

The genes are TRBV2 and TRBJ1-2; D unclear. The V and J ends lost 6 bases and 5 bases respectively, with 7 bases between them. The CDR3 loop spans 11 amino acids. CDR1 and CDR2 (germline): SNHLY, FYNNEI. The CDR3 here is CASRAEYGYTF. CDR3 nucleotide sequence: TGTGCCAGCAGGGCCGAGTATGGCTACACCTTC.

The chain uses TRBV3-1 (or the pseudogene TRBV3-2) and TRBJ2-7, with TRBD2 matching over 10 bases. CDR1 is LGHDT, CDR2 YNNKEL, per germline (reference sequence). V trimming: 1 base; J trimming: 5 bases; junction bases outside the gene matches: 5. This CDR3 is 15 amino acids long. The CDR3 sequence is CASSQVLAGVHEQYF. The CDR3 DNA sequence: TGTGCCAGCAGCCAAGTTCTAGCGGGAGTACACGAGCAGTACTTC.

The J gene is TRBJ2-1, the V gene TRBV9; D possibly corresponds to TRBD2 (6 bases). CDR3 length: 13 amino acids. V dropped 0 bases and J dropped 7 bases, with 8 bases sitting between them. The germline gives CDR1 SGDLS, CDR2 YYNGEE. CDR3 protein: CASSVALANEQFF. In DNA, the CDR3 is TGTGCCAGCAGCGTAGCACTAGCTAATGAGCAGTTCTTC.